Listed below are T cell receptor beta chains from one sample, sequenced in a study of cytomegalovirus exposure and HLA in healthy donors. Data came from immunoSEQ multiplex PCR; TCRdb stores just in-frame clones and leaves some out. The repertoire includes about 200,000 clones, 81% of them detected once, and 0.95% to 1.5% sits in the top ten. Sequences were obtained from PBMCs. Every receptor here comes from a woman in her thirties in good health and CMV-seronegative. CDR3s include the opening cysteine and the closing phenylalanine or tryptophan. A D gene is named only where the DNA matches it firmly. Expanded clones get a size class; other rows say once, few or many, or leave the size out.

J gene: TRBJ2-7
D gene: .
V gene: TRBV5-1
clone size: few
CDR3 DNA: TGCGCCAGCAGCTTGACAAACTCCTACGAGCAGTACTTC
CDR3 protein: CASSLTNSYEQYF

J gene: TRBJ1-5
D gene: .
V gene: TRBV4-1
clone size: .
CDR3 DNA: TGCGCCAGCAGCCAAGATTATAGTAGCAATCAGCCCCAGCATTTT
CDR3 protein: CASSQDYSSNQPQHF

J gene: TRBJ2-3
D gene: TRBD2
V gene: TRBV30
clone size: few
CDR3 DNA: TGTGCCTGGACGTCGCGGCGGGGGTTGGATACGCAGTATTTT
CDR3 protein: CAWTSRRGLDTQYF

J gene: TRBJ1-2
D gene: TRBD1
V gene: TRBV10-3
clone size: few
CDR3 DNA: TGTGCCATCAGCCCGGGACAGCAAGTCTATGGCTACACCTTC
CDR3 protein: CAISPGQQVYGYTF

J gene: TRBJ1-5
D gene: .
V gene: TRBV10-1
clone size: once
CDR3 DNA: TGCGCCAGCAGTGAGACAAGCAATCAGCCCCAGCATTTT
CDR3 protein: CASSETSNQPQHF

J gene: TRBJ1-5
D gene: .
V gene: TRBV23-1
clone size: .
CDR3 DNA: TGCGCCAGCAGTCAATCCCAGGAAAATAGCAATCAGCCCCAGCATTTT
CDR3 protein: CASSQSQENSNQPQHF

J gene: TRBJ2-1
D gene: TRBD2
V gene: TRBV6-1
clone size: .
CDR3 DNA: TGTGCCAGTGAAGCGGGAGGGCTCTTTGAGCAGTTCTTC
CDR3 protein: CASEAGGLFEQFF

J gene: TRBJ1-1
D gene: TRBD1
V gene: TRBV7-2
clone size: .
CDR3 DNA: TGTGCCAGCAGCGCAGACAGGGGGCGAATGGCTTTCTTT
CDR3 protein: CASSADRGRMAFF

J gene: TRBJ2-3
D gene: .
V gene: TRBV30
clone size: .
CDR3 DNA: TGTGCCTGGCATCCGATCCCCGCGGGCACAGATACGCAGTATTTT
CDR3 protein: CAWHPIPAGTDTQYF

J gene: TRBJ1-1
D gene: .
V gene: TRBV14
clone size: once
CDR3 DNA: TGTGCCAGCAGCCAAGTCGCAGGGGCAGGTTTCTTT
CDR3 protein: CASSQVAGAGFF

J gene: TRBJ1-1
D gene: TRBD1
V gene: TRBV6-4
clone size: .
CDR3 DNA: TGTGCCAGCAGTCCGGGACAGGGACGGGGGAACACTGAAGCTTTCTTT
CDR3 protein: CASSPGQGRGNTEAFF